A selection of T cell receptor beta chains follows, all from one sample in a study of T cells in Graves' hyperthyroidism and ophthalmopathy. TCRdb called the multiplex PCR reads again in MiXCR, with one record for every CDR3 protein. The table records more than 550,000 distinct CDR3 sequences, approximately 15% of them present only once. Sequenced sample: blood. The receptors derive from a man aged 50 or older with Graves' hyperthyroidism. The CDR3 runs from the conserved cysteine through the conserved F or W. A D gene is named only where the DNA matches it firmly. Clone sizes are given selectively: once, few, many, or a class where the clone is expanded.

v_call	j_call	d_call	clone_size	cdr3_nt	cdr3_aa
TRBV3-1	TRBJ1-1	NA	many	TGTGCCAGCAGCCAACGGACCTTGAACACTGAAGCTTTCTTT	CASSQRTLNTEAFF
TRBV7-6	TRBJ2-1	NA	few	TGTGCCAGCAGCTCACACCCCGAGGCTAAGTACGACAATGAGCAGTTCTTC	CASSSHPEAKYDNEQFF
TRBV14	TRBJ2-7	NA	few	TGTGCCAGCAGCCAAGTGCGAGACGGTCCCTACGAGCAGTACTTC	CASSQVRDGPYEQYF
TRBV28	TRBJ2-7	NA	few	TGTGCCAGCAGGAACCCCGACGGTATCTACGAGCAGTACTTC	CASRNPDGIYEQYF
TRBV6-2/TRBV6-3	TRBJ1-6	NA	NA	TGTGCCAGCATTCTTCGGGACGGATATAATTCACCCCTCCACTTT	CASILRDGYNSPLHF
TRBV3-1	TRBJ2-7	TRBD1	NA	TGTGCCAGCAGCCAAACCATCGGGACAGGGGTACACGAGCAGTACTTC	CASSQTIGTGVHEQYF
TRBV7-9	TRBJ1-1	NA	once	TGTGCCAGCAGCTTAGTTGTGAACACTGGAGCTTTCTTT	CASSLVVNTGAFF
TRBV13	TRBJ2-2	TRBD1	NA	TGTGCCAGCAGGGCCTATGGGACAGGGGGCAGCACCGGGGAGCTGTTTTTT	CASRAYGTGGSTGELFF
TRBV20-1	TRBJ1-1	NA	NA	TGCAGTGCTAGTCCTTCGGGACATCCGAACACTGAAGCTTTCTTT	CSASPSGHPNTEAFF
TRBV29-1	TRBJ2-7	NA	many	TGCAGCGTTGAAGACGGACCCTACGAGCAGTACTTC	CSVEDGPYEQYF
TRBV12-3/TRBV12-4	TRBJ1-5	NA	few	TGTGCCAGCAGTTTTAACAGGGCAAGCAATCAGCCCCAGCATTTT	CASSFNRASNQPQHF
TRBV19	TRBJ2-2	NA	NA	TGTGCCAGTAGTATAAGCCCCGGGGAGCTGTTTTTT	CASSISPGELFF
TRBV19	TRBJ2-7	TRBD2	few	TGTGCCAGTAGTATCTCTGGCGGGAGGGAGGAACCCTACGAGCAGTACTTC	CASSISGGREEPYEQYF
TRBV6-1	TRBJ1-5	NA	few	TGTGCCAGCAGTGGCCAGGGACTGCTTCGAGGCAATCAGCCCCAGCATTTT	CASSGQGLLRGNQPQHF
TRBV6-1	TRBJ2-1	NA	NA	TGTGCCAGCAGTGGAAAACAGGGCCCCACCTACAATGAGCAGTTCTTC	CASSGKQGPTYNEQFF
TRBV5-4	TRBJ1-1	TRBD1	NA	TGTGCCAGCAAGATTGGGACAGGGGAGGCTTTCTTT	CASKIGTGEAFF
TRBV29-1	TRBJ2-3	NA	many	TGCAGCGTAGAATTGGAAGGGGATACGCAGTATTTT	CSVELEGDTQYF
TRBV3-1	TRBJ2-1	TRBD2	NA	TGTGCCAGCAGCCAAGGTCTTAGCGGGAGGGACTACAATGAGCAGTTCTTC	CASSQGLSGRDYNEQFF
TRBV2	TRBJ2-2	NA	many	TGTGCCAGCAGTGGCATTAGTTCCAGCGGGGAGCTGTTTTTT	CASSGISSSGELFF
TRBV12-3/TRBV12-4	TRBJ2-1	NA	few	TGTGCCAGCGGTTTAGCGCTCGGCCCCTACAATGAGCAGTTCTTC	CASGLALGPYNEQFF
TRBV18	TRBJ2-2	NA	NA	TGTGCCAGCTCACCTTACTACATCGGCACCGGGGAGCTGTTTTTT	CASSPYYIGTGELFF
TRBV6-2/TRBV6-3	TRBJ2-1	TRBD2	NA	TGTGCCAGCAGTACTACGGGACTAGCGGGAGGGTTGGGTTACAATGAGCAGTTCTTC	CASSTTGLAGGLGYNEQFF
TRBV20-1	TRBJ2-4	NA	NA	TGCAGTGCTAGAGATTTGGGGTTAGCCAAAAACATTCAGTACTTC	CSARDLGLAKNIQYF
TRBV6-1	TRBJ2-2	NA	many	TGTGCCAGCGGACGCGGGGCGAACACCGGGGAGCTGTTTTTT	CASGRGANTGELFF
TRBV19	TRBJ1-5	NA	few	TGTGCCAGTAGTATTTTCTCTACCGGGGGCAATCAGCCCCAGCATTTT	CASSIFSTGGNQPQHF
TRBV11-2	TRBJ2-3	NA	NA	TGTGCCAGCAGTTCAGGGGCGGGGCAGTATTTT	CASSSGAGQYF
TRBV7-9	TRBJ2-3	NA	NA	TGTGCCAGCAGCTTAGCTGACGGAGATCATTTCACAGATACGCAGTATTTT	CASSLADGDHFTDTQYF
TRBV7-9	TRBJ2-7	NA	many	TGTGCCAGCAGCGCGCGAACCTACGAGCAGTACTTC	CASSARTYEQYF
TRBV19	TRBJ2-7	NA	few	TGTGCCAGTAGTGGACAGCACTCTCACGAGCAGTACTTC	CASSGQHSHEQYF
TRBV30	TRBJ2-1	NA	many	TGTGCCAGCCGGAGGGTTGAGCAGTTCTTC	CASRRVEQFF
TRBV7-9	TRBJ1-1	NA	many	TGTGCCAGCAGCTTAGCCCGACTCCGGGCAGGGAACACTGAAGCTTTCTTT	CASSLARLRAGNTEAFF
TRBV6-1	TRBJ1-5	NA	many	TGTGCCAGCAGCCGCGGAGAATCCAACAATCAGCCCCAGCATTTT	CASSRGESNNQPQHF
TRBV7-8	TRBJ1-2	TRBD1	many	TGTGCCAGCAGCCGAATACAGGGGCGAATCGACTATGGCTACACCTTC	CASSRIQGRIDYGYTF
TRBV9	TRBJ1-6	NA	few	TGTGCCAGCAGCGGCCCCGGGACGGTAAATTCACCCCTCCACTTT	CASSGPGTVNSPLHF
TRBV2	TRBJ1-6	NA	NA	TGTGCCAGAAGCAGCGCAGGAGCAGATTCACCCCTCCACTTT	CARSSAGADSPLHF
TRBV20-1	TRBJ2-1	TRBD2	NA	TGCAGTGCCATCGGGACTAGCGGGAGTCCTTTTTCCTACAATGAGCAGTTCTTC	CSAIGTSGSPFSYNEQFF
TRBV3-1	TRBJ2-1	NA	NA	TGTGCCAGCACCCTCGGCGATGAGCAGTTCTTC	CASTLGDEQFF
TRBV7-9	TRBJ1-6	TRBD1	many	TGTGCCAGCAGTGTTGGACAGGGGGAATCACCCCTCCACTTT	CASSVGQGESPLHF
TRBV6-5	TRBJ1-6	NA	few	TGTGCCAGCAGTTACTCCAGGGCAGGATCCAATTCACCCCTCCACTTT	CASSYSRAGSNSPLHF
TRBV18	TRBJ1-4	NA	NA	TGTGCCAGCTCACCGGGGCGTACTAATGAAAAACTGTTTTTT	CASSPGRTNEKLFF
TRBV7-8	TRBJ2-7	TRBD2	few	TGTGCCAGCAGCTTAGCTGTGGTCGCGGGAGTGGGTTTTGAGCAGTACTTC	CASSLAVVAGVGFEQYF
TRBV6-1	TRBJ2-1	TRBD2	NA	TGTGCCAGCAGCGACCGAGGTGAAAGACTAGCGGGAGAGGAGGCCAATGAGCAGTTCTTC	CASSDRGERLAGEEANEQFF
TRBV29-1	TRBJ2-1	NA	few	TGCAGCGTTGGGACGGGAGCCGAGCAGTTCTTC	CSVGTGAEQFF
TRBV18	TRBJ2-3	TRBD2	many	TGTGCCAGCTCATGGACTAGAGGAGATACGCAGTATTTT	CASSWTRGDTQYF
TRBV5-5	TRBJ2-7	NA	NA	TGTGCCAGCAGCTTTTCTCCAGGGAGGTCCTACGAGCAGTACTTC	CASSFSPGRSYEQYF
TRBV28	TRBJ2-5	TRBD2	few	TGTGCCAGCAGTTTGTTTCAGGGAGGGGAGACCCAGTACTTC	CASSLFQGGETQYF
TRBV10-3	TRBJ1-1	NA	many	TGTGCCATCAGCCCTCACTCGGGGGCGCTCACTGAAGCTTTCTTT	CAISPHSGALTEAFF
TRBV6-5	TRBJ2-7	NA	many	TGTGCCAGCAGTTACGATAGAGACTACGAGCAGTACTTC	CASSYDRDYEQYF
TRBV28	TRBJ2-7	TRBD1	many	TGTGCCAGCAGCCCCGGGACAGGGGGCCGAACCTACGAGCAGTACTTC	CASSPGTGGRTYEQYF
TRBV7-9	TRBJ1-4	NA	many	TGTGCCAGCAGCTCGGACGTCCGAGGCGAAAAACTGTTTTTT	CASSSDVRGEKLFF
TRBV11-2	TRBJ2-5	TRBD2	many	TGTGCCAGCAGCAGGGGACTAGCGGGAGTTTGGAAGACCCAGTACTTC	CASSRGLAGVWKTQYF
TRBV7-9	TRBJ2-1	TRBD2	many	TGTGCCAGCAGTCCCAGCGGGAGCTCCTACAATGAGCAGTTCTTC	CASSPSGSSYNEQFF
TRBV19	TRBJ2-1	TRBD2	many	TGTGCCAGTAGTAGGACTAGCGGGTTAGCCCTCTACAATGAGCAGTTCTTC	CASSRTSGLALYNEQFF
TRBV4-1	TRBJ2-7	NA	NA	TGCGCCAGCAGCCAAGGGTGGGACTTTACCTACGAGCAGTACTTC	CASSQGWDFTYEQYF
TRBV5-1	TRBJ1-2	NA	NA	TGCGCCAGCAGCTTAGGGCCAACTTTCGGGGCTGGCTATGGCTACACCTTC	CASSLGPTFGAGYGYTF
TRBV27	TRBJ1-1	NA	few	TGTGCCAGCAGTTTATTCCAGGGGCCCGTGGGTCTCACTGAAGCTTTCTTT	CASSLFQGPVGLTEAFF
TRBV6-1	TRBJ2-7	NA	many	TGTGCCAGCAGTGAAGGGACCACAAACTACGAGCAGTACTTC	CASSEGTTNYEQYF
TRBV12-3/TRBV12-4	TRBJ1-5	NA	few	TGTGCCAGCAGCCCCGAGGGGAATCAGCCCCAGCATTTT	CASSPEGNQPQHF